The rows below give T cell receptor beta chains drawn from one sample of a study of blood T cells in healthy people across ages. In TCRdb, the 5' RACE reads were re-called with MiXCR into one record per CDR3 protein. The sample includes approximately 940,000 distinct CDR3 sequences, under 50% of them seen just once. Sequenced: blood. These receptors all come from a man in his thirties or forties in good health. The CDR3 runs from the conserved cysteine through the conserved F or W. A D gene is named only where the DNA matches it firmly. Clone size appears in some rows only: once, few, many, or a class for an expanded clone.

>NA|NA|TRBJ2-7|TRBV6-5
TGTGCCAGCAGCCAGTTGGACCCGGGCAACGAGCAGTACTTC
CASSQLDPGNEQYF
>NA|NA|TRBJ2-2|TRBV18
TGTGCCAGCTTAGAAGACAGGCCGAACACCGGGGAGCTGTTTTTT
CASLEDRPNTGELFF
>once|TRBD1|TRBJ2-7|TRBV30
TGTGCCTGGAGTGGGGCAGGGGGTCCCTACGAGCAGTACTTC
CAWSGAGGPYEQYF
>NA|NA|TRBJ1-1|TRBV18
TGTGCCACCCAACCCGAGAGGAACACTGAAGCTTTCTTT
CATQPERNTEAFF
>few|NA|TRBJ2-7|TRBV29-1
TGCAGCGTTGATGGGGAGAACGAGCAGTACTTC
CSVDGENEQYF
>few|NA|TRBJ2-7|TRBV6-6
TGTGCCAGCAGTGACATGGGACGCAGGGAGCAGTACTTC
CASSDMGRREQYF
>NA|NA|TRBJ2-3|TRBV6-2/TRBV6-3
TGTGCCAGCACGTATGGGGCAGATACGCAGTATTTT
CASTYGADTQYF
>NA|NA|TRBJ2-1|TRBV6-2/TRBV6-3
TGTGCCAGCAGTTACTCGCTTGAGACTTCCTACAATGAGCAGTTCTTC
CASSYSLETSYNEQFF
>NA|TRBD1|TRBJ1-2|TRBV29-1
TGCAGCGTTGAAGAAGGCCGGACAGGTAACAGAGAGGTCGGCTACACCTTC
CSVEEGRTGNREVGYTF
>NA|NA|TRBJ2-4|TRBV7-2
TGTGCCAGCAGCTCCTTGGATTGGGACATTCAGTACTTC
CASSSLDWDIQYF
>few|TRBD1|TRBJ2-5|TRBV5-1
TGCGCCAGCAGCCCACCGAGGACAGGGATAGAAGAGACCCAGTACTTC
CASSPPRTGIEETQYF
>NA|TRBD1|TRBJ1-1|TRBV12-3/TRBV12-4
TGTGCCAGCAGTCGGGACAGAACAACTGAAGCTTTCTTT
CASSRDRTTEAFF
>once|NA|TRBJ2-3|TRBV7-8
TGTGCCAGCAGCTTAGCGCACGAGGATACGCAGTATTTT
CASSLAHEDTQYF
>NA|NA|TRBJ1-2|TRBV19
TGTGCCAGTAGTATTGGATCCGCTAACTATGGCTACACCTTC
CASSIGSANYGYTF
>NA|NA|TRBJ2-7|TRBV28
TGTGCCAGCACCTTTCTGACACGGGGCAACTCCTACGAGCAGTACTTC
CASTFLTRGNSYEQYF
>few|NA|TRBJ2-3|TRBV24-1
TGTGCCACCACCTTAGGGGATACGCAGTATTTT
CATTLGDTQYF
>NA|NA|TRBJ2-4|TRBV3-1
TGTGCCAGCAGCCAACTGGCGGGAACCAAAAACATTCAGTACTTC
CASSQLAGTKNIQYF
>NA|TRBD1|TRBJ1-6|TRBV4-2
TGTGCCAGCAGCCAAGCCGGACAGGGCCCCTATAATTCACCCCTCCACTTT
CASSQAGQGPYNSPLHF
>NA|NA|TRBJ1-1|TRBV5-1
TGCGCCAGCAGCTTGGAGAATTTAGGAGTAGGGGAAGCTTTCTTT
CASSLENLGVGEAFF
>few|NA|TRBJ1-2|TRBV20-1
TGCAGGGGGGGACCCGGGCGGTATGGCTACACCTTC
CRGGPGRYGYTF
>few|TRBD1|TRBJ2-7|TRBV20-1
TGCAGTGCTAGAGTCCCCGACAGGGGGAGAGACGAGCAGTACTTC
CSARVPDRGRDEQYF
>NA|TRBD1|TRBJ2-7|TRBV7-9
TGTGCCACGAAGACAGGGACCAACGAGCAGTACTTC
CATKTGTNEQYF
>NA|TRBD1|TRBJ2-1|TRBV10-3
TGTGCCATCCAGGACAGGGGGATATATGAGCAGTTCTTC
CAIQDRGIYEQFF
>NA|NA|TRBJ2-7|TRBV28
TGTGTCAGCAGCTCAACCGCACCTCTTTTTGGCGAGCAGTACTTC
CVSSSTAPLFGEQYF
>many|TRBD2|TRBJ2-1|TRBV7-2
TGTGCCAGCAGCCCACTAGCGGGGCCTTACAATGAGCAGTTCTTC
CASSPLAGPYNEQFF
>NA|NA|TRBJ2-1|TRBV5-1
TGCGCCAGCAGCTTGAATTCGGGCCCACTGAAGTTCTTC
CASSLNSGPLKFF
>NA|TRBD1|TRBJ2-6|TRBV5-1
TGCGCCAGCAGCATAAGGACAGGTCTTTCAGGGGCCAACGTCCTGACTTTC
CASSIRTGLSGANVLTF
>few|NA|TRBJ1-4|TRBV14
TGTGCCAGCAGCCAAGGCAGGGGTCGGGGAGAAAAACTGTTTTTT
CASSQGRGRGEKLFF